These 24 T cell receptor beta chains were all obtained from the same sample, sequenced in a study of control samples from healthy donors and cancer patients. Repertoires were generated with immunoSEQ multiplex PCR, while TCRdb's copy carries only in-frame clones and drops some. The table includes over 75,000 clones, 91% detected once. Sequencing was performed on blood. These receptors came from a man in his thirties or forties in good health.

The chain links TRBV7-9 to TRBJ2-7; D not resolved. The length of the CDR3 is 13 residues. CDR1 is SEHNR and CDR2 is FQNEAQ in the germline V gene (reference sequence). Trimming removed 2 bases at V and 2 bases at J, with 7 bases between. CDR3 in amino acids: CASSLFGAYEQYF. The CDR3 region has the DNA TGTGCCAGCAGCTTATTCGGCGCCTACGAGCAGTACTTC. The full variable domain, with the rest looked up from reference TRBV7-9 and TRBJ2-7, is DTGVSQNPRHKITKRGQNVTFRCDPISEHNRLYWYRQTLGQGPEFLTYFQNEAQLEKSRLLSDRFSAERPKGSFSTLEIQRTEQGDSAMYLCASSLFGAYEQYFGPGTRLTVT.

The chain carries TRBV5-1 and TRBJ1-2, with 11 bases aligning to TRBD1. Germline V CDR1 and CDR2: SGHRS, YFSETQ. The ends lost 1 base at V and 5 bases at J; junction bases unmatched: 7. The CDR3 runs to 16 residues. CDR3: CASSLKPGQGEYGYTF. CDR3 in DNA: TGCGCCAGCAGCTTGAAACCGGGACAGGGGGAGTATGGCTACACCTTC.

The chain employs TRBV5-1 and TRBJ2-3; 7 bases align to TRBD1. V was pared by 1 base and J by 6 bases, with 14 bases of the junction left unmatched. The V gene's germline CDR1 is SGHRS and CDR2 YFSETQ. This CDR3 region has 17 residues. CDR3 amino acids: CASSLTVRGQGSDTQYF. For the CDR3, the DNA is TGCGCCAGCAGCTTGACAGTAAGGGGGCAGGGGTCGGATACGCAGTATTTT. Full variable domain (outside the CDR3, taken from reference TRBV5-1 and TRBJ2-3): KAGVTQTPRYLIKTRGQQVTLSCSPISGHRSVSWYQQTPGQGLQFLFEYFSETQRNKGNFPGRFSGRQFSNSRSEMNVSTLELGDSALYLCASSLTVRGQGSDTQYFGPGTRLTVL.

The chain carries TRBV5-1 and TRBJ1-1; D is unclear. V was pared by 4 bases and J by 0 bases, with 13 bases between. The CDR3 runs 15 residues. Germline CDR1 reads SGHRS; CDR2 reads YFSETQ. The CDR3 spells CASSDTIQMNTEAFF. The CDR3 nucleotides are TGCGCCAGCAGCGATACCATTCAGATGAACACTGAAGCTTTCTTT.

The chain recombines TRBV3-1 (or the pseudogene TRBV3-2) with TRBJ2-3; the match to TRBD2 covers 7 bases. The CDR3 is made up of 14 amino acids. V was pared by 4 bases and J by 10 bases, with 11 bases of the junction left unmatched. Germline V CDR1 and CDR2: LGHDT, YNNKEL (reference sequence). The DNA of the CDR3 is TGTGCCAGCAGCCCCCGGACTAGAATGGTCGCGCAGTATTTT. Translation gives CASSPRTRMVAQYF.

The V gene is TRBV9, the J gene TRBJ1-6, with D possibly TRBD1 on 5 matching bases. Trimming took 3 bases from V and 3 from J, leaving 10 bases between them. Germline V CDR1 and CDR2: SGDLS, YYNGEE. CDR3 size: 15 residues. CDR3 in DNA: TGTGCCAGCAGCGGTCCGGACAACTATAATTCACCCCTCCACTTT. This codes for CASSGPDNYNSPLHF.

This chain connects TRBV7-9 to TRBJ2-7, with 12 bases aligning to TRBD2. The CDR3 is 15 residues long. V shed 4 bases and J 3 bases; nucleotides not matched to a gene: 4. Germline assignment: CDR1 SEHNR and CDR2 FQNEAQ (reference sequence). The CDR3 reads CASSYGTSGFYEQYF. The CDR3 nucleotides read TGTGCCAGCAGCTACGGGACTAGCGGGTTCTACGAGCAGTACTTC.

The V call is TRBV7-3, the J call TRBJ2-3; the match to TRBD2 covers 7 bases. The CDR3 consists of 14 residues. The germline V gene encodes CDR1 SGHTA and CDR2 FQGTGA. The V segment lost 3 bases and the J segment 1 base; nucleotides outside the gene matches: 1. CDR3 DNA sequence: TGTGCCAGCAGCTTTGGACTAGGCACAGATACGCAGTATTTT. It is translated as CASSFGLGTDTQYF.

This chain links TRBV6-5 with TRBJ1-1; D gene unclear. The ends were cut back, 4 bases at V and 10 bases at J, with 16 bases in the middle. This CDR3 spans 13 amino acids. Per germline, CDR1 MNHEY and CDR2 SVGAGI. The CDR3 DNA reads TGTGCCAGCAGTTCCCCCTTCACCACGGTAGCTTTCTTT. Its translation: CASSSPFTTVAFF.

This chain uses TRBV5-1 with TRBJ2-7, with 10 bases lining up with TRBD2. CDR1 is SGHRS and CDR2 is YFSETQ in the germline V gene. The V and J ends lost 3 bases and 7 bases, in that order; junction bases with no gene match: 13. The CDR3 has 16 residues. The CDR3 region has the DNA TGCGCCAGCAGCTCCGGACTAGCGGCGAACGACAGGGAGCAGTACTTC. Encoded protein: CASSSGLAANDREQYF.

This clone was detected once. This chain joins TRBV27 and TRBJ2-3; TRBD2 agrees at 8 bases. CDR3 size: 18 residues. V dropped 4 bases and J dropped 1; count of bases not matched to a gene: 13. Germline lookup yields CDR1 MNHEY and CDR2 SMNVEV (reference sequence). The CDR3 bases are TGTGCCAGCAGTTCTATCACCCCCTACGGGGGGGGCACAGATACGCAGTATTTT. Translated, it gives CASSSITPYGGGTDTQYF.

The V call is TRBV6-5, the J call TRBJ2-3; 7 positions agree with TRBD2. Germline CDR1 is MNHEY and CDR2 is SVGAGI. There are 15 residues in the CDR3. The V and J ends lost 6 bases and 2 bases, in that order; junction bases with no gene match: 8. The CDR3, as DNA: TGTGCCAGCAGATTCCCGGGGGGATTCACAGATACGCAGTATTTT. Translating it yields CASRFPGGFTDTQYF.

CDR3 sequence: CASSVASGQETQYF. CDR3 nucleotides: TGTGCCAGCAGCGTGGCTAGCGGGCAAGAGACCCAGTACTTC. This sequence joins TRBV9 and TRBJ2-5; 8 bases match TRBD2. Germline values: CDR1 SGDLS, CDR2 YYNGEE. Unmatched junction bases numbered 2, after V lost 2 bases and J lost 2 bases. This CDR3 is 14 amino acids long.

The V and J genes are TRBV9 and TRBJ2-3; D gene ambiguous. CDR3 length equals 18 residues. The ends were cut back, 0 bases at V and 0 bases at J, with 17 bases in the middle. In germline, CDR1 is SGDLS, CDR2 YYNGEE. The DNA of the CDR3 is TGTGCCAGCAGCGTAGATGAGCTGGCTTTGGGGAGCACAGATACGCAGTATTTT. Protein product: CASSVDELALGSTDTQYF.

This chain connects TRBV7-3 to TRBJ1-3, with TRBD1 matching over 10 bases. Looked up from germline, CDR1 is SGHTA and CDR2 is FQGTGA. CDR3 size: 15 residues. The V and J ends lost 4 bases and 8 bases, in that order; junction bases with no gene match: 8. The CDR3: CASSSSGTGEDTIYF. The CDR3 DNA reads TGTGCCAGCAGCTCATCCGGGACAGGGGAGGACACCATATATTTT. Supplemented by reference TRBV7-3 and TRBJ1-3, the full variable domain reads GAGVSQTPSNKVTEKGKYVELRCDPISGHTALYWYRQSLGQGPEFLIYFQGTGAADDSGLPNDRFFAVRPEGSVSTLKIQRTERGDSAVYLCASSSSGTGEDTIYFGEGSWLTVV.

V gene TRBV5-4 combines with J gene TRBJ2-7; 9 bases fit TRBD2. CDR1 SGHNT and CDR2 YYREEE come from the germline V gene (reference sequence). The CDR3 runs 15 residues. The trim removed 0 bases at V and 0 bases at J, leaving 1 base unmatched. The CDR3 protein is CASSLGGRASYEQYF. CDR3 bases: TGTGCCAGCAGCTTGGGCGGGAGGGCCTCCTACGAGCAGTACTTC.

CDR3 in DNA: TGTGCCAGCAGTTACTCGGGGGGCGCGGGGACTGAAGCTTTCTTT. It translates to CASSYSGGAGTEAFF. The rearrangement joins TRBV6-5 to TRBJ1-1; possible D gene TRBD1, 6 bases. Trimming took 0 bases from V and 5 from J, leaving 13 bases between them. The germline V gene has CDR1 MNHEY and CDR2 SVGAGI. This CDR3 region has 15 residues.

The V call is TRBV5-1, the J call TRBJ2-7; D not resolved. There are 13 residues in the CDR3. Trimming removed 2 bases at V and 0 bases at J, with 6 bases between. Germline-derived CDR1 and CDR2 are SGHRS and YFSETQ. In DNA form, the CDR3 reads TGCGCCAGCAGCTTCGACGGCTCCTACGAGCAGTACTTC. This codes for CASSFDGSYEQYF. The variable domain in full, completed from reference TRBV5-1 and TRBJ2-7, reads KAGVTQTPRYLIKTRGQQVTLSCSPISGHRSVSWYQQTPGQGLQFLFEYFSETQRNKGNFPGRFSGRQFSNSRSEMNVSTLELGDSALYLCASSFDGSYEQYFGPGTRLTVT.

V and J are TRBV5-1 and TRBJ2-7; maybe TRBD1 (6 bases). V was trimmed by 4 bases and J by 9 bases, leaving 23 bases between them. The germline V gene has CDR1 SGHRS and CDR2 YFSETQ. CDR3 length equals 15 residues. In nucleotides, the CDR3 is TGCGCCAGCAGCCCGACCACCGGGACACTTTTGGGGCAGTACTTC. Its translation is CASSPTTGTLLGQYF.

V gene TRBV9 combines with J gene TRBJ2-5, with 9 bases fitting TRBD1. Losses at the gene ends were 4 bases for V and 5 bases for J; bases not matched to a gene: 9. The CDR3 length is 15 residues. Per germline, CDR1 SGDLS and CDR2 YYNGEE. The CDR3 DNA is TGTGCCAGCAGCCTTCGAGGACAGGGGATGGAGACCCAGTACTTC. Its translation: CASSLRGQGMETQYF.

V and J are TRBV18 and TRBJ2-7, with 7 bases matching TRBD1. CDR1 and CDR2 (germline): KGHSH, LQKENI. The V gene end was trimmed by 4 bases and the J gene end by 5 bases; junction bases not matched to a gene: 8. The length of the CDR3 is 14 residues. CDR3 sequence: CASSQSGGWNEQYF. The DNA of the CDR3 is TGTGCCAGCTCACAATCAGGGGGATGGAACGAGCAGTACTTC. The entire variable domain, with the rest obtained from reference TRBV18 and TRBJ2-7, is as follows: NAGVMQNPRHLVRRRGQEARLRCSPMKGHSHVYWYRQLPEEGLKFMVYLQKENIIDESGMPKERFSAEFPKEGPSILRIQQVVRGDSAAYFCASSQSGGWNEQYFGPGTRLTVT.

The chain joins TRBV2 to TRBJ2-7; TRBD1 aligns across 8 bases. The trim removed 10 bases at V and 4 bases at J, leaving 9 bases unmatched. The CDR3 consists of 13 residues. The germline gives CDR1 SNHLY, CDR2 FYNNEI. CDR3 DNA sequence: TGTGCCACGGCCCGGCAGGGGGCTTACGAGCAGTACTTC. Translated: CATARQGAYEQYF.

The CDR3, as DNA: TGTGCCGGTCTCTCAGCTGGGGCCAACGTCCTGACTTTC. It is translated as CAGLSAGANVLTF. The chain recombines TRBV7-9 with TRBJ2-6, with D uncertain. Trimming took off 11 bases at V and 2 bases at J, with 10 bases between the two ends. The CDR3 totals 13 residues. Germline V CDR1 and CDR2: SEHNR, FQNEAQ (reference sequence).

This chain connects TRBV6-5 to TRBJ1-3, with 7 bases identical to TRBD1. Unmatched junction bases numbered 4, after V lost 5 bases and J lost 0 bases. Germline loops: CDR1 MNHEY, CDR2 SVGAGI. The CDR3 is 15 residues long. The CDR3: CASSRDRYSGNTIYF. Written as DNA, the CDR3 is TGTGCCAGCAGTCGGGACAGATACTCTGGAAACACCATATATTTT.